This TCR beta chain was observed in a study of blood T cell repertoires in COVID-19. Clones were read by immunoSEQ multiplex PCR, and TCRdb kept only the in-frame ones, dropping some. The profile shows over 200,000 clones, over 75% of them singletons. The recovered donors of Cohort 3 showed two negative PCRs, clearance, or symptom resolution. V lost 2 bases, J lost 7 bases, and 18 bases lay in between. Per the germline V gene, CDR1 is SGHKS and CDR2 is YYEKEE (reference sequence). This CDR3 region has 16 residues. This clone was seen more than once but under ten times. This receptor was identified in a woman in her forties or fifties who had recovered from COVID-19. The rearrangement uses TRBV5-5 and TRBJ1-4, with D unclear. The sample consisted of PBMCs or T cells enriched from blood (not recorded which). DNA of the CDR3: TGTGCCAGCAGCTTAAGTCTCCGGGAGTATGGTGAAAAACTGTTTTTT. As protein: CASSLSLREYGEKLFF.